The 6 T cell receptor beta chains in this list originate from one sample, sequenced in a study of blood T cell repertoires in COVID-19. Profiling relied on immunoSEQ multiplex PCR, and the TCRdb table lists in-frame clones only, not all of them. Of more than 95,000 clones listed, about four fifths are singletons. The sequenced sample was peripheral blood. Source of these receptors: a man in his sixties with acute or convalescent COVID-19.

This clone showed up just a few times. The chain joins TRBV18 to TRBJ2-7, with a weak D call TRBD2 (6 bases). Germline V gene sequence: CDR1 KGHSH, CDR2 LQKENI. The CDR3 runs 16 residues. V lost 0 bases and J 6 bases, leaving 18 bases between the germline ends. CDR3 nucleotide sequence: TGTGCCAGCTCACCACCGGCGGCGGGATCCTGGGGCGAGCAGTACTTC. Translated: CASSPPAAGSWGEQYF.

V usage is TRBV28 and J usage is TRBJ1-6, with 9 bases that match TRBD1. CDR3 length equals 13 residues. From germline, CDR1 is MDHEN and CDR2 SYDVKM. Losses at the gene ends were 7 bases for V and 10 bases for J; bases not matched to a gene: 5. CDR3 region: CASIGQGRSPLHF. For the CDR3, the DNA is TGTGCCAGCATCGGACAGGGGAGGTCACCCCTCCACTTT.

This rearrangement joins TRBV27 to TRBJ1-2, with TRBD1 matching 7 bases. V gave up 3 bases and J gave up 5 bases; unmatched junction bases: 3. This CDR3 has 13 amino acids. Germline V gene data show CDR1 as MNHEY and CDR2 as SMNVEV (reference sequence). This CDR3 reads CASSFRDSYGYTF. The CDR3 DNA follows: TGTGCCAGCAGTTTCCGGGACAGTTATGGCTACACCTTC.

Here the CDR3 reads CASSPGGTTEAFF. For the CDR3, the DNA is TGTGCCAGCAGTCCAGGGGGAACGACTGAAGCTTTCTTT. This sequence joins TRBV28 and TRBJ1-1; 7 nucleotides line up with TRBD1. The CDR3 extends over 13 amino acids. J gave up 5 bases and V 5 bases, and 5 bases lay outside the gene matches. Germline V gene lookup returns CDR1 MDHEN and CDR2 SYDVKM.

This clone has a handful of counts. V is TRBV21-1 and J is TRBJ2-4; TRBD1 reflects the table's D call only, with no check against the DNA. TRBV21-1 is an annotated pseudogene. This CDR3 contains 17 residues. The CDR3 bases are TGTGCCAGCAGCAAAGCCGGACAGGGGGTAGCCAAAAACATTCAGTACTTC. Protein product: CASSKAGQGVAKNIQYF.

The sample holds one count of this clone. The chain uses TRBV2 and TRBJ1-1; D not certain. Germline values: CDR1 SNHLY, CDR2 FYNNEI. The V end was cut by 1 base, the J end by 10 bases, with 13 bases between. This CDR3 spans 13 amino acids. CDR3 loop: CASSEGEGIGAFF. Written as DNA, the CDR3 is TGTGCCAGCAGTGAAGGGGAGGGAATTGGAGCTTTCTTT.